This T cell receptor (beta chain) emerged from a study of blood T cell repertoires in COVID-19. The CDR3 is made up of 15 amino acids. V lost 4 bases, J lost 3 bases, and 16 bases lay in between. From germline, CDR1 is SGHRS and CDR2 YFSETQ. Per the original data handling: Reference gene primer amplification yielded estimated nucleated cell counts. Using immunoSEQ multiplex PCR, the repertoire was profiled, and TCRdb retains in-frame clones only, with some absent. That table gives V, J and clone size, and the DNA gave D and trimming. The sample contains approximately 300,000 clones, 70% to 90% of which appear only once. Symptom resolution, clearance, or two negative PCRs marked donors in Cohort 3 as recovered.

The source of this sequence is a man aged 25 to 40 who had recovered from COVID-19. This rearrangement joins TRBV5-1 to TRBJ2-5, with a possible D match to TRBD1 (5 bases). The sequenced sample consisted of PBMCs or T cells enriched from blood (not recorded which). DNA of the CDR3: TGCGCCAGCAGCCCCCTGGAAGGGGAAGAAGAGACCCAGTACTTC. Its protein is CASSPLEGEEETQYF.